Detailed here is one T cell receptor (beta chain). Its antigen is currently unknown. Profiling relied on immunoSEQ multiplex PCR, and the TCRdb table lists in-frame clones only, not all of them. The repertoire includes fewer than 80,000 clones, over 90% of them detected once, and 1.7% sits in the top ten. Deletions cut 0 bases from V and 7 bases from J, with 23 bases between. CDR3 length: 17 residues. Germline values: CDR1 SGDLS, CDR2 YYNGEE. The data were taken from a study of graft-versus-host responses after intestinal transplantation. The chain links TRBV9 to TRBJ2-7; maybe TRBD2 (6 bases). The receptor comes from a human donor who was the organ donor for an intestinal transplant. The material sequenced was unstimulated CD8+ T cells sorted from spleen or lymph node cells, taken before transplant. CDR3 coding DNA: TGTGCCAGCAGCGTAGGGCTAGCGAAGGGCCCCTTGCGAGAGCAGTACTTC. The encoded protein is CASSVGLAKGPLREQYF.